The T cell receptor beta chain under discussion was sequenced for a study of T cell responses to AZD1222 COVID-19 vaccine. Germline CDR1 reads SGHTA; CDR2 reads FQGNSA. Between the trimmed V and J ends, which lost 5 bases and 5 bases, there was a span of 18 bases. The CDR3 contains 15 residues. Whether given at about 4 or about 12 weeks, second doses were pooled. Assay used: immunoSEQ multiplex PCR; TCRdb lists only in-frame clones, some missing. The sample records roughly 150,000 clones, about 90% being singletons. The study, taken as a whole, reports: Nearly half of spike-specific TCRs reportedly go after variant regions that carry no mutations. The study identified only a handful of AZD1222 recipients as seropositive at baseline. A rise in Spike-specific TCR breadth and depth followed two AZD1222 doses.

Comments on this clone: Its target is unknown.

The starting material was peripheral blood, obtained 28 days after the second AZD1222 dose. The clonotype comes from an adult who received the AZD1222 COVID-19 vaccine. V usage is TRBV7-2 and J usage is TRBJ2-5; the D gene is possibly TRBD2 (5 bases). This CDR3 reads CASSLRGSQSETQYF. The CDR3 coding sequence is TGTGCCAGCAGCCTCCGGGGTAGTCAGTCGGAGACCCAGTACTTC.